This T cell receptor beta chain derives from a study of blood T cells in healthy people across ages. General study results and limits: Roughly linear declines in TCR beta diversity per million T cells occurred with age.

Through a sample-barcoded 5' primer and a J-beta primer mix, a second PCR was run for 7 to 11 cycles. All samples gave at least 2.5 million CDR3-containing paired-end reads. Via MiXCR, TCRdb re-called the 5' RACE reads, giving one row per CDR3 protein. Altogether roughly 2 million distinct CDR3 sequences are present, around 48% being singletons, with the ten largest covering around 2.1%. Each donor gave 9 to 10 milliliters of peripheral blood. Total RNA amounts of at least 6 micrograms were extracted per sample. V gave up 1 base and J gave up 2 bases, with 9 bases separating them. The germline CDR1 and CDR2 sequences are DFQATT and SNEGSKA (reference sequence). The CDR3 is 13 residues long. This clonotype came up a few times. Its antigen is as yet unknown.

Sequencing was performed on blood. This TCR was recovered from a middle-aged woman in good health. The genes are TRBV20-1 and TRBJ2-7; maybe TRBD1 (6 bases). The CDR3 DNA reads TGCAGTGCTAGAGTTTACAGGGCCTACGAGCAGTACTTC. Residues: CSARVYRAYEQYF.